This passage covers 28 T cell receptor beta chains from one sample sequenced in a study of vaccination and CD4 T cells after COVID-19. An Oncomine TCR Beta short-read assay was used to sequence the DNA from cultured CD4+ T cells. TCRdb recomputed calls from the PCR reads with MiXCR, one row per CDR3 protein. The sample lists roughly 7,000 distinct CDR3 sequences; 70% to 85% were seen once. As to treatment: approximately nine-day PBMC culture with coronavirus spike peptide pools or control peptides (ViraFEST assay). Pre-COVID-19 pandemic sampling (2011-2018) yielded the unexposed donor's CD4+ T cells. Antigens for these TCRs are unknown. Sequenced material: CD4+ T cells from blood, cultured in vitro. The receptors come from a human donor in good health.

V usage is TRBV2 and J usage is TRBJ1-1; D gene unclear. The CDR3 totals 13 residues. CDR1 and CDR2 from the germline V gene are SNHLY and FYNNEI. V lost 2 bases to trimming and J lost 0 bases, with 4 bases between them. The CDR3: CASSETMNTEAFF. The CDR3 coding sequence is TGTGCCAGCAGTGAAACCATGAACACTGAAGCTTTCTTT.

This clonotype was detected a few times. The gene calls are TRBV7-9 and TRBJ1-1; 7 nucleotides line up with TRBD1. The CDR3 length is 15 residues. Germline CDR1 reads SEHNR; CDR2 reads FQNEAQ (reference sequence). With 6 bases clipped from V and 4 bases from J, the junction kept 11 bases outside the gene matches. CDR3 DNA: TGTGCCAGCAGGGCCAAGGACAGGCTAGGCACTGAAGCTTTCTTT. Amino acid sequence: CASRAKDRLGTEAFF.

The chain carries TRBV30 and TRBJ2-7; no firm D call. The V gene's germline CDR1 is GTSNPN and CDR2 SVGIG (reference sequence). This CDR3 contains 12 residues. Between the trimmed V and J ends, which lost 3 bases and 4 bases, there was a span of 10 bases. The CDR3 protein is CAWRGGYYEQYF. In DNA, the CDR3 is TGTGCCTGGAGGGGCGGATATTACGAGCAGTACTTC.

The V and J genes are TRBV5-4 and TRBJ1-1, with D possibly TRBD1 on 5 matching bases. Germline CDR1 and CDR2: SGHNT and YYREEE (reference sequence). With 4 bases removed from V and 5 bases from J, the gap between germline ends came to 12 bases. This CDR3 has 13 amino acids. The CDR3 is CASSIPGRTEAFF. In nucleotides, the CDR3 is TGTGCCAGCAGCATTCCAGGGAGAACTGAAGCTTTCTTT. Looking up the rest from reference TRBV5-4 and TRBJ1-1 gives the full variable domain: ETGVTQSPTHLIKTRGQQVTLRCSSQSGHNTVSWYQQALGQGPQFIFQYYREEENGRGNFPPRFSGLQFPNYSSELNVNALELDDSALYLCASSIPGRTEAFFGQGTRLTVV.

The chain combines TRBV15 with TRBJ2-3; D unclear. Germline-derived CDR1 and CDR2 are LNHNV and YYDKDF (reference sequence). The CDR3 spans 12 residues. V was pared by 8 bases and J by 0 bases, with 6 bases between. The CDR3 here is CATAPSTDTQYF. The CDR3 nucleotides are TGTGCCACCGCGCCTAGCACAGATACGCAGTATTTT.

The CDR3 coding sequence is TGCAGTGTCTGGGAGGTGGCCAAAAACATTCAGTACTTC. Encoded protein: CSVWEVAKNIQYF. V usage is TRBV20-1 and J usage is TRBJ2-4; tentatively, D is TRBD2 (6 bases). V was clipped by 7 bases and J by 1 base, with 11 bases between them. This CDR3 spans 13 amino acids. CDR1 DFQATT and CDR2 SNEGSKA come from the germline V gene (reference sequence).

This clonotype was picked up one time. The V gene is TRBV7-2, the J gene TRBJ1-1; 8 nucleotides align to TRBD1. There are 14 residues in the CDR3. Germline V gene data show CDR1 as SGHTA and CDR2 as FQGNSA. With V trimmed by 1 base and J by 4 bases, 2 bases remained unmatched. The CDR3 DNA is TGTGCCAGCAGCTTAGGGACAGGGCGCACTGAAGCTTTCTTT. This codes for CASSLGTGRTEAFF.

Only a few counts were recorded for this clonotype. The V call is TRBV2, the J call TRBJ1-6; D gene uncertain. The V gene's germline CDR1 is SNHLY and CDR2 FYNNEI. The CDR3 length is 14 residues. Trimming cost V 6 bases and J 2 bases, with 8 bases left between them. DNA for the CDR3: TGTGCCAGCAGCATAAGACCCTATAATTCACCCCTCCACTTT. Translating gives CASSIRPYNSPLHF.

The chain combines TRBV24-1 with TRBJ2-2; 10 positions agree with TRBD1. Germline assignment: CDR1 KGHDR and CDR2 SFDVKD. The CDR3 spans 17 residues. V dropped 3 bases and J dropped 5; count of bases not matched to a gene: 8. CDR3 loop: CATSDRRQGARTGELFF. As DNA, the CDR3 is TGTGCCACCAGTGATAGACGACAGGGGGCGCGGACCGGGGAGCTGTTTTTT.

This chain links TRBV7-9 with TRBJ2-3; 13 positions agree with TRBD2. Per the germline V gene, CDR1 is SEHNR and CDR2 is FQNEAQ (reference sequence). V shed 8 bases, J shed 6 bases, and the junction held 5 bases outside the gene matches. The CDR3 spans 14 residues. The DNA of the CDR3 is TGTGCCAGCGGAGGGACTAGCGGGGCGGATACGCAGTATTTT. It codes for CASGGTSGADTQYF.

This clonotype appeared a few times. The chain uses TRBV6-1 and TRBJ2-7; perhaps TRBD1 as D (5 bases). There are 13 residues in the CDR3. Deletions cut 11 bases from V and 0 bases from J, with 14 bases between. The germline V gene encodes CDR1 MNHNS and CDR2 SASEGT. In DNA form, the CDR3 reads TGTGCCTCCAGAAAGACAGACTCCTACGAGCAGTACTTC. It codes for CASRKTDSYEQYF.

CDR3 sequence: CAWSRDRPYGYTF. The DNA for the CDR3 is TGTGCCTGGAGTCGAGACCGCCCCTATGGCTACACCTTC. The chain links TRBV30 to TRBJ1-2; no clear D. The CDR3 has 13 amino acids. The V end was cut by 2 bases, the J end by 4 bases, with 11 bases between. CDR1 is GTSNPN, CDR2 SVGIG, per germline (reference sequence).

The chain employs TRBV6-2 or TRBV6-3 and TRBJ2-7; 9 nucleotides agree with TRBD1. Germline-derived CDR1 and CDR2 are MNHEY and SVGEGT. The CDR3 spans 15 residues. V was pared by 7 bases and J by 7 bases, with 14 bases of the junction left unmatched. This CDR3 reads CASIDPGTGRGEQYF. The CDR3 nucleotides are TGTGCCAGCATCGATCCCGGGACAGGGCGAGGGGAGCAGTACTTC.

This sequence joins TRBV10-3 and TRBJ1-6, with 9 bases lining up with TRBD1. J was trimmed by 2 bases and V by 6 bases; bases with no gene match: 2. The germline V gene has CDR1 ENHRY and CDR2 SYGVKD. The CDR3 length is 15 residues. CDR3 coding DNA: TGTGCCATCAGGCGGGACAGGGCCTATAATTCACCCCTCCACTTT. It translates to CAIRRDRAYNSPLHF.

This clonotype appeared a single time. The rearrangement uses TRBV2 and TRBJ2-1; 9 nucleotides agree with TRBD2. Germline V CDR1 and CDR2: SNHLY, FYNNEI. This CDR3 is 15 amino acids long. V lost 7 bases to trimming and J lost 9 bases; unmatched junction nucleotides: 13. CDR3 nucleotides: TGTGCCAGCATTAAGCTAGCGGGAAGGTTGGGTGAGCAGTTCTTC. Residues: CASIKLAGRLGEQFF.

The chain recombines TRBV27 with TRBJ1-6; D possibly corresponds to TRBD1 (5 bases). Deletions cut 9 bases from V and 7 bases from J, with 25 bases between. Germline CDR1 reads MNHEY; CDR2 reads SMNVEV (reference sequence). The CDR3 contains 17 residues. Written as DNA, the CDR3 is TGTGCCAGTTCTTTGGTAGGGGACCGACTCTCCAATTCACCCCTCCACTTT. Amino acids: CASSLVGDRLSNSPLHF.

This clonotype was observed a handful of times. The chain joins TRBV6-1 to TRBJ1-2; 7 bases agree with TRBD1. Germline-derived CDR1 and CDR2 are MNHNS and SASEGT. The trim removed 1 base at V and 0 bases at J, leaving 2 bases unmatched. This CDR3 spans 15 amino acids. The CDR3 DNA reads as TGTGCCAGCAGTGAAGGACAGGGAACTAACTATGGCTACACCTTC. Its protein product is CASSEGQGTNYGYTF.

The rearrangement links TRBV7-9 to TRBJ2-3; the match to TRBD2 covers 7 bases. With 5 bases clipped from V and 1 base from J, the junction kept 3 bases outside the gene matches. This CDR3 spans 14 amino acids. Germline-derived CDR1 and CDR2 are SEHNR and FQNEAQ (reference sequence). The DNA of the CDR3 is TGTGCCAGCAGCAAGAGCGGGGGCACAGATACGCAGTATTTT. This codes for CASSKSGGTDTQYF.

The CDR3 DNA sequence: TGCGCCAGCAGCCCCCGCGGGGATTACGGCTACACCTTC. It is translated as CASSPRGDYGYTF. V and J are TRBV4-3 and TRBJ1-2; D is unresolved. CDR1 and CDR2 from the germline V gene are LGHNA and YSLEER. V was clipped by 4 bases and J by 8 bases, with 14 bases between them. CDR3 length equals 13 residues.

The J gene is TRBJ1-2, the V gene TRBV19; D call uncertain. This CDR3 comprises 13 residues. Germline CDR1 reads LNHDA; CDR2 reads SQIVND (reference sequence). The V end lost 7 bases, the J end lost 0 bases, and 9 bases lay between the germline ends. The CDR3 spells CASKGGTNYGYTF. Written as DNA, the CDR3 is TGTGCCAGTAAGGGTGGCACTAACTATGGCTACACCTTC.

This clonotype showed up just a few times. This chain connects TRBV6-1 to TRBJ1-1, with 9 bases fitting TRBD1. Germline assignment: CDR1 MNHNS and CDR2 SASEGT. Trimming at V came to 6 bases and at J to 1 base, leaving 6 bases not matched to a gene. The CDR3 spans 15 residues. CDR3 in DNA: TGTGCCAGCAGCCACAGGGGGCTGGGGAACACTGAAGCTTTCTTT. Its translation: CASSHRGLGNTEAFF.

The CDR3 DNA reads TGTGCCATCTCGGACAGAGGGAGATCTGAAGCTTTCTTT. Translation: CAISDRGRSEAFF. The chain links TRBV10-3 to TRBJ1-1, with a possible D match to TRBD1 (6 bases). CDR1 and CDR2 from the germline V gene are ENHRY and SYGVKD. CDR3 length: 13 residues. Between the trimmed V and J ends, which lost 8 bases and 6 bases, there was a span of 16 bases.

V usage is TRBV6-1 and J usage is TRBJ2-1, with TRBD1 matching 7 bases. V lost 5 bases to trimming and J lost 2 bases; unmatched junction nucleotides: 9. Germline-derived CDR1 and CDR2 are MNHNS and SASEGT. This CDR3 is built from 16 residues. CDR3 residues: CASSTRTGVPYNEQFF. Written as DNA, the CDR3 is TGTGCCAGCAGTACCAGAACAGGGGTTCCCTACAATGAGCAGTTCTTC.

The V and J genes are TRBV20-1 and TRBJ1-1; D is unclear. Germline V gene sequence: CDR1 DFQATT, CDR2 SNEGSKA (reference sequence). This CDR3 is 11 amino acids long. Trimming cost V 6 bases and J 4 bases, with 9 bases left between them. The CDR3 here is CSAKWGTEAFF. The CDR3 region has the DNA TGCAGTGCAAAGTGGGGCACTGAAGCTTTCTTT.

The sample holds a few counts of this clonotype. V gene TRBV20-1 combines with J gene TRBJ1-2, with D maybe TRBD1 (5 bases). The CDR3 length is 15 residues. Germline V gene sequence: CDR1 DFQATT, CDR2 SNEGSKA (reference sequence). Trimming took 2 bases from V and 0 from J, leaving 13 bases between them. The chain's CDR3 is CSARSQDLANYGYTF. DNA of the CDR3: TGCAGTGCTAGATCACAGGACCTAGCTAACTATGGCTACACCTTC.

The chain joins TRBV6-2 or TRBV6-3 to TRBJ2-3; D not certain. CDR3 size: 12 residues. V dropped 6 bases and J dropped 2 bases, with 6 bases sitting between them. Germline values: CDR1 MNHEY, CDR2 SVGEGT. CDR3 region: CASSLNTDTQYF. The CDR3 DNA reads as TGTGCCAGCAGCCTGAACACAGATACGCAGTATTTT.

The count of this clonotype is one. CDR3 bases: TGTGCCAGCAGTGATGAAAGCAGGGTCGCTTTCTTT. Translating gives CASSDESRVAFF. The gene calls are TRBV2 and TRBJ1-1, with D possibly being TRBD1 (5 bases). Trimming removed 3 bases at V and 11 bases at J, with 13 bases between. The CDR3 consists of 12 residues. Germline V lookup: CDR1 SNHLY, CDR2 FYNNEI.

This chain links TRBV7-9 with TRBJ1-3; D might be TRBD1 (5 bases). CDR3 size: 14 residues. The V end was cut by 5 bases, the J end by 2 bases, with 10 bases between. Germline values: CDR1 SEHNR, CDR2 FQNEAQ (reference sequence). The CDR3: CASSQDTAGNTIYF. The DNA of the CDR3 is TGTGCCAGCAGCCAGGACACCGCTGGAAACACCATATATTTT.